The T cell receptor (beta chain) under discussion was sequenced for a study of blood T cell repertoires in COVID-19. CDR1 SGHTA and CDR2 FQGNSA come from the germline V gene. The CDR3 consists of 14 residues. Trimming pared 5 bases from V and 7 bases from J, leaving 12 bases between. Profiled with immunoSEQ multiplex PCR; TCRdb holds only in-frame clones, not every one. The sample has 150,000 to 200,000 clones; roughly 80% are singletons. The chain combines TRBV7-2 with TRBJ1-6, with D hard to call. This sequence originates from a man between 60 and 75 years old with COVID-19, enrolled during active disease. The source material was peripheral blood. CDR3 loop: CASSPRVINSPLHF. The DNA of the CDR3 is TGTGCCAGCAGCCCGAGGGTGATCAATTCACCCCTCCACTTT.